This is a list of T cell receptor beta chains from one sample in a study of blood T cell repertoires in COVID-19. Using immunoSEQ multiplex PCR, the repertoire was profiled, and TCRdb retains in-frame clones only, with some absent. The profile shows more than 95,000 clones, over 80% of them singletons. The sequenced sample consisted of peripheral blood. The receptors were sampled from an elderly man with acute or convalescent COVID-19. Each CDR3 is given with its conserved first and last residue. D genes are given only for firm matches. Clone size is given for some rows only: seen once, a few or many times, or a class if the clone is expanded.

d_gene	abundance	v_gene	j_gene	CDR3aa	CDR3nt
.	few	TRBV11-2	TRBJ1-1	CASSLEVNMNTEAFF	TGTGCCAGCAGCTTAGAGGTGAACATGAACACTGAAGCTTTCTTT
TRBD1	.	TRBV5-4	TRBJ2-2	CASSPSRGTGRTGELFF	TGTGCCAGCAGCCCCTCTAGGGGGACAGGGCGCACCGGGGAGCTGTTTTTT
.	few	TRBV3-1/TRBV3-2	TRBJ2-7	CASSQDLMTEYEQYF	TGTGCCAGCAGCCAAGATCTGATGACAGAATACGAGCAGTACTTC
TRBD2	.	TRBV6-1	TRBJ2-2	CASSARTSGGAGELFF	TGTGCCAGCAGTGCGAGAACTAGCGGGGGGGCCGGGGAGCTGTTTTTT
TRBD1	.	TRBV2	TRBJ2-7	CATSGQGVSYEQYF	TGTGCCACCTCGGGTCAGGGGGTGTCCTACGAGCAGTACTTC
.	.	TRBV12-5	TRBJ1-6	CASGLVRLEVAHLSSYNSPLHF	TGTGCTAGTGGTTTGGTACGGTTAGAGGTCGCCCATCTGAGCTCCTATAATTCACCCCTCCACTTT
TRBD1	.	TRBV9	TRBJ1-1	CASSRGQGAGAFF	TGTGCCAGCAGCCGAGGACAGGGGGCAGGAGCTTTCTTT
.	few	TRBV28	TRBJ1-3	CASRKRESGNTIYF	TGTGCCAGCAGGAAGAGGGAGTCTGGAAACACCATATATTTT
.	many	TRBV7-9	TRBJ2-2	CASRTSTGSTGELFF	TGTGCCAGCAGGACTTCTACCGGGAGCACCGGGGAGCTGTTTTTT
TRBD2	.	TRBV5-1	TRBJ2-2	CASSLTSGGTGELFF	TGCGCCAGCAGCTTGACTAGCGGGGGCACCGGGGAGCTGTTTTTT
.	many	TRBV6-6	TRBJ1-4	CASSLGTEKLFF	TGTGCCAGCAGCCTTGGGACAGAAAAACTGTTTTTT
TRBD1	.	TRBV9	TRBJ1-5	CVSDPTGQRGARHHQPQHFNLQHF	TGTGTCAGCGATCCGACGGGACAGAGGGGGGCCCGCCATCATCAGCCCCAGCATTTCAACCTCCAGCATTTT
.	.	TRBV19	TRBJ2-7	CASSTPGTRYEQYF	TGTGCCAGTAGTACCCCCGGGACACGCTACGAGCAGTACTTC
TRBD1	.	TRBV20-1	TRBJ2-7	CSAGTVYEQYF	TGCAGTGCCGGGACAGTCTACGAGCAGTACTTC
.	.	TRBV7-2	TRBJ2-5	CASSLVIDSQETQYF	TGTGCCAGCAGCTTAGTGATAGACAGCCAAGAGACCCAGTACTTC
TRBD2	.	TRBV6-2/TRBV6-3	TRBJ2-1	CASTPEPGLAGRNYNEQFF	TGTGCCAGCACCCCTGAACCGGGACTAGCGGGGCGAAACTACAATGAGCAGTTCTTC
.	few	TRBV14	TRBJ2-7	CASSLRPIAYEQYF	TGTGCCAGCAGTCTCAGGCCCATCGCCTACGAGCAGTACTTC
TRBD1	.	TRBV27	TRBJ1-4	CASRPDRPEKLFF	TGTGCCAGCAGGCCGGACAGGCCCGAGAAACTGTTTTTT
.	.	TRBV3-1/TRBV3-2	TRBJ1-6	CASGSTVNSPLHF	TGTGCCAGCGGTTCGACAGTTAATTCACCCCTCCACTTT
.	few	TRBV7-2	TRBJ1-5	CASSFDSDQPQHF	TGTGCCAGCAGCTTCGACAGCGATCAGCCCCAGCATTTT
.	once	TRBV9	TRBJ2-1	CASSVYDSYGSEQFF	TGTGCCAGCAGCGTTTATGATAGTTATGGGAGTGAGCAGTTCTTC
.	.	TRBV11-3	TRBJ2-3	CASSLERGTDTQYF	TGTGCCAGCAGCCTTGAGCGGGGCACAGATACGCAGTATTTT
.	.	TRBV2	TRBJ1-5	CASSDSNQPQHF	TGTGCCAGCAGTGATTCTAATCAGCCCCAGCATTTT
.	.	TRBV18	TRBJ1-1	CASSTQTGNTEAFF	TGTGCCAGCTCAACACAGACAGGGAACACTGAAGCTTTCTTT
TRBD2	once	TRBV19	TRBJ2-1	CASSIGGAGGNKNEQFF	TGTGCCAGTAGTATCGGTGGGGCGGGAGGGAATAAGAATGAGCAGTTCTTC
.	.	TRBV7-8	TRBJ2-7	CASSLASGSLKDEQYF	TGTGCCAGCAGCTTAGCTAGCGGCAGCCTTAAAGACGAGCAGTACTTC
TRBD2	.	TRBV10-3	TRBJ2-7	CAISAGGLAVSYEQYF	TGTGCCATCAGTGCCGGTGGACTAGCGGTCTCCTACGAGCAGTACTTC
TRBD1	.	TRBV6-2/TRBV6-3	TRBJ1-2	CASSYESTGAPGYTF	TGTGCCAGCAGTTACGAGTCGACAGGGGCCCCTGGCTACACCTTC
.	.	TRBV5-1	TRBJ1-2	CASRYDAGNNYGYTF	TGCGCCAGCAGGTATGATGCGGGGAACAACTATGGCTACACCTTC
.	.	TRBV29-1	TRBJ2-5	CSVKAGGLGETQYF	TGCAGCGTTAAGGCAGGGGGGCTGGGGGAGACCCAGTACTTC
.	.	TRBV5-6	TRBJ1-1	CASSPQGRAGTEAFF	TGTGCCAGCAGCCCCCAGGGGAGGGCGGGGACTGAAGCTTTCTTT
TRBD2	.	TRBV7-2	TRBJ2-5	CASSLGLAGLGETQYF	TGTGCCAGCAGCCTCGGACTAGCGGGGCTTGGGGAGACCCAGTACTTC
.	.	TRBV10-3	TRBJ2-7	CAISGDYDEQYF	TGTGCCATCAGTGGCGACTATGACGAGCAGTACTTC
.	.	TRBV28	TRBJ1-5	CASSGWYQPQHF	TGTGCCAGCAGCGGGTGGTATCAGCCCCAGCATTTT
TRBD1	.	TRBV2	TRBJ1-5	CASSVDRSNQPQHF	TGTGCCAGCAGTGTGGACAGGAGCAATCAGCCCCAGCATTTT
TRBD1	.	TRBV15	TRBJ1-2	CATSRPRDSANYGYTF	TGTGCCACCAGCAGACCTCGGGACAGTGCAAACTATGGCTACACCTTC
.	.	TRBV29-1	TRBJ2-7	CSVRSAGMFEQYF	TGCAGCGTTCGTTCTGCGGGGATGTTCGAGCAGTACTTC
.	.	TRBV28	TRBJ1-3	CASSLVPGYRTNTIYF	TGTGCCAGCAGTTTGGTTCCGGGATATCGTACTAACACCATATATTTT
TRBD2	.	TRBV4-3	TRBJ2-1	CASSRETSGAYNEQFF	TGCGCCAGCAGCCGAGAGACTAGCGGGGCCTACAATGAGCAGTTCTTC
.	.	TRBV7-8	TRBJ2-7	CASSLVWAGQEQYF	TGTGCCAGCAGCTTAGTCTGGGCCGGTCAGGAGCAGTACTTC
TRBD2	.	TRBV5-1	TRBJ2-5	CASSLGLAGGPETQYF	TGCGCCAGCAGCTTGGGGCTAGCGGGGGGGCCGGAGACCCAGTACTTC
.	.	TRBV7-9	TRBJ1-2	CASVAGITNYGYTF	TGTGCCAGCGTCGCGGGCATTACTAACTATGGCTACACCTTC
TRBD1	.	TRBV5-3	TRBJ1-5	CARSPNPGQGENQPQHF	TGTGCCAGAAGCCCGAATCCTGGACAGGGGGAGAATCAGCCCCAGCATTTT